The 20 T cell receptor beta chains given below trace back to one sample, sequenced in a study of T cell clonotyping in hematopoietic cell transplantation. Time point meaning: recipient sample about 28 days before transplant, after cytoreduction. Sequenced by immunoSEQ multiplex PCR; TCRdb stores in-frame clones only, minus some. The top ten clones hold 6% to 7.5% of a sample with some 30,000 clones, 65% to 80% of them seen once. The input for sequencing was peripheral blood mononuclear cells, taken before stem cell transplant. Receptors were obtained from a woman in her twenties or thirties with chronic myeloid leukemia. Some clones in this sample may be carry-over from other donors' samples.

The genes are TRBV29-1 and TRBJ1-2; D possibly corresponds to TRBD1 (5 bases). V was pared by 7 bases and J by 3 bases, with 9 bases between. Per germline, CDR1 SQVTM and CDR2 ANQGSEA. The CDR3 runs to 11 residues. DNA for the CDR3: TGCAGCGCCCCCAGGGACTATGGCTACACCTTC. It specifies CSAPRDYGYTF.

The V gene is TRBV10-3, the J gene TRBJ2-2, with 8 positions matching TRBD2. CDR1 is ENHRY and CDR2 is SYGVKD in the germline V gene. The CDR3 covers 16 residues. The junction had 10 bases not matched to a gene; V was cut back by 3 bases and J by 7 bases. CDR3 DNA: TGTGCCATCAGTGATTTCCCGGGGGGGCGCGGCGGGGAGCTGTTTTTT. Its translation: CAISDFPGGRGGELFF.

This clone was observed a few times. The gene calls are TRBV30 and TRBJ2-5, with 9 bases fitting TRBD2. The length of the CDR3 is 17 residues. The V segment lost 0 bases and the J segment 5 bases; nucleotides outside the gene matches: 13. CDR1 and CDR2 from the germline V gene are GTSNPN and SVGIG (reference sequence). CDR3 region: CAWSVMSPGLAGETQYF. The CDR3 coding sequence is TGTGCCTGGAGTGTAATGTCCCCGGGACTAGCAGGGGAGACCCAGTACTTC.

This chain links TRBV5-1 with TRBJ1-2, with 8 bases matching TRBD1. Germline V gene lookup returns CDR1 SGHRS and CDR2 YFSETQ. Trimming removed 4 bases from V and 6 bases from J; junction bases left unmatched: 5. The CDR3 extends over 13 amino acids. CDR3 amino acids: CASSPTGGDGYTF. CDR3 sequence (DNA): TGCGCCAGCAGCCCTACAGGGGGGGATGGCTACACCTTC.

The chain recombines TRBV6-5 with TRBJ1-1; no clear D. Trimming stripped 3 bases from V and 1 base from J, with 12 bases between. The CDR3 is made up of 15 amino acids. The germline gives CDR1 MNHEY, CDR2 SVGAGI. CDR3 DNA: TGTGCCAGCAGTTATACACGCCCAACGAACACTGAAGCTTTCTTT. Translating gives CASSYTRPTNTEAFF.

V usage is TRBV19 and J usage is TRBJ2-5; TRBD2 might be the D (6 bases). The CDR3 has 15 amino acids. V dropped 4 bases and J dropped 1 base, with 13 bases sitting between them. Germline CDR1 is LNHDA and CDR2 is SQIVND (reference sequence). The CDR3 sequence: CASSTGETSQETQYF. The CDR3, as DNA: TGTGCCAGTAGTACTGGAGAGACTAGCCAAGAGACCCAGTACTTC.

The rearrangement uses TRBV5-4 and TRBJ1-2; D is perhaps TRBD1 (5 bases). The CDR3 has 16 amino acids. CDR1 and CDR2 from the germline V gene are SGHNT and YYREEE (reference sequence). Trimming shortened V by 0 bases and J by 6 bases, and 18 bases separated the two germline ends. In DNA form, the CDR3 reads TGTGCCAGCAGCTTGGAGAGGGGCGACCGAGAAGATGGCTACACCTTC. This encodes CASSLERGDREDGYTF.

This clone was seen a single time. The chain combines TRBV27 with TRBJ1-5, with 8 bases that match TRBD1. Germline CDR1 MNHEY, CDR2 SMNVEV (reference sequence). The CDR3 is made up of 14 amino acids. V trimming: 6 bases; J trimming: 6 bases; junction bases outside the gene matches: 7. The CDR3 nucleotides are TGTGCCAGCAGAAGGACAGGGTCGGGTCAGCCCCAGCATTTT. The encoded protein is CASRRTGSGQPQHF.

V gene TRBV27 combines with J gene TRBJ2-7; TRBD1 agrees at 9 bases. The CDR3 runs 14 residues. Germline V gives CDR1 MNHEY, CDR2 SMNVEV (reference sequence). V shed 6 bases, J shed 2 bases, and the junction held 5 bases outside the gene matches. The CDR3, as DNA: TGTGCCAGCAGGTCTCGACAGGGGGCCTACGAGCAGTACGTC. Protein sequence: CASRSRQGAYEQYV.

V usage is TRBV6-5 and J usage is TRBJ2-3; D is ambiguous. Trimming took 7 bases from V and 0 from J, leaving 5 bases between them. The germline gives CDR1 MNHEY, CDR2 SVGAGI. This CDR3 region has 12 residues. Here the CDR3 reads CASKGSTDTQYF. CDR3 sequence (DNA): TGTGCCAGCAAGGGCAGCACAGATACGCAGTATTTT.

This clone was detected only a few times. This rearrangement joins TRBV4-1 to TRBJ2-1; 8 bases agree with TRBD1. Germline CDR1 reads MGHRA; CDR2 reads YSYEKL. This CDR3 contains 16 residues. Trimming took 3 bases from V and 6 from J; bases not matched to a gene: 10. CDR3 DNA sequence: TGCGCCAGCAGCCACGCCCGACAGGGGAGGTCCAATGAGCAGTTCTTC. Protein: CASSHARQGRSNEQFF.

This clone came up a few times. The chain employs TRBV21-1 and TRBJ1-2; the D segment call TRBD1 is taken from the table without a DNA check. TRBV21-1 is termed a pseudogene. CDR3 length: 13 residues. The CDR3: CASYCARAEGYTF. Here the CDR3 DNA reads TGTGCCAGTTATTGTGCCAGGGCTGAAGGCTACACCTTC.

This chain joins TRBV7-2 and TRBJ1-3; D remains unclear. The CDR3 has 15 residues. CDR1 SGHTA and CDR2 FQGNSA come from the germline V gene. V shed 3 bases and J shed 0 bases, with 9 bases lying between them. For the CDR3, the DNA is TGTGCCAGCAGCTTGGACCGCTACTCTGGAAACACCATATATTTT. It codes for CASSLDRYSGNTIYF. Based on the CDR3 plus reference TRBV7-2 and TRBJ1-3, the full variable domain is GAGVSQSPSNKVTEKGKDVELRCDPISGHTALYWYRQSLGQGLEFLIYFQGNSAPDKSGLPSDRFSAERTGGSVSTLTIQRTQQEDSAVYLCASSLDRYSGNTIYFGEGSWLTVV.

The chain combines TRBV6-5 with TRBJ1-6; 8 positions match TRBD1. V lost 6 bases and J lost 7; bases outside the gene matches: 8. Germline CDR1 is MNHEY and CDR2 is SVGAGI. The CDR3 is 15 amino acids. CDR3: CASSYRGTGNSPLHF. Written as DNA, the CDR3 is TGTGCCAGCAGCTACAGGGGGACAGGCAATTCACCCCTCCACTTT.

The rearrangement joins TRBV30 to TRBJ2-7; D is ambiguous. Trimming took 3 bases from V and 3 from J, leaving 9 bases between them. This CDR3 has 12 residues. The germline V gene encodes CDR1 GTSNPN and CDR2 SVGIG (reference sequence). CDR3 coding DNA: TGTGCCTGGAGAGTCCGATTCTACGAGCAGTACTTC. Encoded protein: CAWRVRFYEQYF.

This rearrangement joins TRBV7-9 to TRBJ2-7, with 8 bases identical to TRBD1. CDR1 is SEHNR and CDR2 is FQNEAQ in the germline V gene (reference sequence). V gave up 5 bases and J gave up 2 bases; unmatched junction bases: 2. CDR3 length equals 13 residues. The CDR3 nucleotides are TGTGCCAGCAGCACGGACAGGGCCTACGAGCAGTACGTC. Its translation is CASSTDRAYEQYV.

A few counts support this clone. J is TRBJ1-4 and V is TRBV4-1, with D uncertain. This CDR3 region has 14 residues. Germline V CDR1 and CDR2: MGHRA, YSYEKL. V shed 4 bases and J shed 5 bases, with 11 bases lying between them. The CDR3 reads CASSPFARNEKLFF. In DNA, the CDR3 is TGCGCCAGCAGCCCTTTCGCCAGAAATGAAAAACTGTTTTTT.

The chain links TRBV4-2 to TRBJ2-2; 9 bases align to TRBD1. Germline loops: CDR1 LGHNA, CDR2 YNFKEQ. J gave up 5 bases and V 6 bases, and 13 bases lay outside the gene matches. The CDR3 has 17 residues. CDR3 DNA sequence: TGTGCCAGCAGTACTAGGGAACAGGGGGCGTGGACCGGGGAGCTGTTTTTT. The encoded protein is CASSTREQGAWTGELFF.

This sequence joins TRBV30 and TRBJ2-3, with D unresolved. V lost 1 base to trimming and J lost 8 bases, with 7 bases between them. This CDR3 region has 11 residues. Looked up from germline, CDR1 is GTSNPN and CDR2 is SVGIG (reference sequence). The CDR3 DNA is TGTGCCTGGAGTGAGACGGCTACGCAGTATTTT. Translated: CAWSETATQYF.

The table lists this clone with a few counts. The chain recombines TRBV7-3 with TRBJ2-5; 13 nucleotides line up with TRBD2. The CDR3 consists of 17 residues. The V segment lost 5 bases and the J segment 5 bases; nucleotides outside the gene matches: 11. The germline CDR1 and CDR2 sequences are SGHTA and FQGTGA. In DNA form, the CDR3 reads TGTGCCAGCAGCCCCCGGGGGACTAGCGGGGTTGGGGAGACCCAGTACTTC. Translation: CASSPRGTSGVGETQYF.